Below are 10 T cell receptor beta chains sequenced from a single sample in a study of cytomegalovirus exposure and HLA in healthy donors. With 60 Vbeta and 13 Jbeta primers, the PCR was carried out. Clones were sequenced by immunoSEQ multiplex PCR, and TCRdb holds only the in-frame ones, with some missing. The repertoire has some 56,000 clones, approximately 80% of them found once; the top ten carry 1.5% to 2%. The sequenced sample consisted of PBMCs. The receptors stem from a human donor in good health.

This chain links TRBV7-9 with TRBJ2-3, with no clear D. Germline V gene sequence: CDR1 SEHNR, CDR2 FQNEAQ (reference sequence). Trimming cost V 2 bases and J 4 bases, with 7 bases left between them. This CDR3 comprises 13 residues. This CDR3 is CASSLSLSDTQYF. CDR3 coding DNA: TGTGCCAGCAGCTTATCCTTGTCAGATACGCAGTATTTT.

The chain carries TRBV15 and TRBJ2-7; 12 bases align to TRBD2. This CDR3 comprises 18 residues. Per the germline V gene, CDR1 is LNHNV and CDR2 is YYDKDF (reference sequence). Trimming at V came to 4 bases and at J to 2 bases, leaving 12 bases not matched to a gene. The CDR3 region is CATSTGTSGPLLTYEQYF. In nucleotides, the CDR3 is TGTGCCACCAGCACGGGGACTAGCGGGCCTTTGTTAACCTACGAGCAGTACTTC.

In this sample, this clone turned up once. The CDR3 region has the DNA TGTGCCAGCAAACAGGGGGTAGGCTATGGCTACACCTTC. It encodes CASKQGVGYGYTF. The rearrangement joins TRBV19 to TRBJ1-2; 8 bases are shared with TRBD1. Germline loops: CDR1 LNHDA, CDR2 SQIVND (reference sequence). The J segment lost 4 bases and the V segment lost 9 bases, leaving 7 bases of the junction unmatched. The CDR3 has 13 residues.

The chain uses TRBV18 and TRBJ1-1, with 7 bases fitting TRBD1. The CDR3 loop spans 14 amino acids. V lost 1 base and J lost 4; bases outside the gene matches: 3. Germline values: CDR1 KGHSH, CDR2 LQKENI. The DNA of the CDR3 is TGTGCCAGCTCACCACAGGGGGCGATCACTGAAGCTTTCTTT. The encoded protein is CASSPQGAITEAFF.

The chain links TRBV30 to TRBJ1-1; 7 bases are shared with TRBD1. V was pared by 2 bases and J by 4 bases, with 7 bases of the junction left unmatched. This CDR3 is 14 amino acids long. The V gene's germline CDR1 is GTSNPN and CDR2 SVGIG (reference sequence). The CDR3 DNA reads as TGTGCCTGGAGTTTAGGGGGCTGGGGCACTGAAGCTTTCTTT. This sequence encodes CAWSLGGWGTEAFF.

The CDR3 DNA is TGTGCCAGCAGCCTAGCCTACGAGCAGTACTTC. Its protein product is CASSLAYEQYF. This chain uses TRBV5-6 with TRBJ2-7, with D unresolved. From germline, CDR1 is SGHDT and CDR2 YYEEEE. V lost 4 bases to trimming and J lost 2 bases, with 4 bases between them. This CDR3 contains 11 residues.

This clone is a singleton in its sample. The chain carries TRBV4-3 and TRBJ1-2; D is perhaps TRBD1 (5 bases). CDR1 is LGHNA and CDR2 is YSLEER in the germline V gene. The CDR3 has 15 residues. The ends were cut back, 1 base at V and 4 bases at J, with 13 bases in the middle. CDR3 residues: CASSQGPGKTYGYTF. CDR3 coding DNA: TGCGCCAGCAGCCAAGGTCCAGGGAAAACCTATGGCTACACCTTC.

The table lists this clone with a count of one. The chain uses TRBV5-5 and TRBJ2-7; tentative D call: TRBD2 (6 bases). CDR3 length: 14 amino acids. CDR1 is SGHKS, CDR2 YYEKEE, per germline (reference sequence). V lost 0 bases and J lost 3, with 10 bases in between. The CDR3 loop is CASSLVGGNYEQYF. DNA for the CDR3: TGTGCCAGCAGCTTGGTTGGGGGGAACTACGAGCAGTACTTC.

V is TRBV6-1 and J is TRBJ2-4; TRBD2 matches 7 bases. Trimming took 1 base from V and 6 from J; bases not matched to a gene: 6. Germline CDR1 and CDR2: MNHNS and SASEGT. The CDR3 is 15 amino acids. The CDR3: CASSEGLGEGNIQYF. DNA for the CDR3: TGTGCCAGCAGTGAAGGTTTAGGGGAGGGAAACATTCAGTACTTC.

This rearrangement joins TRBV18 to TRBJ1-1, with D perhaps TRBD1 (6 bases). The CDR3 runs to 17 residues. Per germline, CDR1 KGHSH and CDR2 LQKENI. V lost 5 bases and J lost 1, with 20 bases in between. The CDR3 loop is CASSELAVQGTNTEAFF. CDR3 bases: TGTGCCAGCTCAGAATTAGCCGTACAGGGTACGAACACTGAAGCTTTCTTT.